These 10 T cell receptor beta chains came from one sample sequenced in a study of T cell responses to AZD1222 COVID-19 vaccine. Method: immunoSEQ multiplex PCR; TCRdb's copy keeps in-frame clones and lacks some. The sample consists of 130,000 to 150,000 clones, about 90% of them appearing once. The sample in question was peripheral blood, obtained on day 0 of AZD1222 vaccination. Receptors originate from an adult in good health.

The genes are TRBV13 and TRBJ1-2; TRBD1 matches at 10 bases. After removal of 5 bases from V and 2 bases from J, the junction contained 2 bases not matched to a gene. The length of the CDR3 is 14 residues. Germline-derived CDR1 and CDR2 are PRHDT and FYEKMQ (reference sequence). This CDR3 reads CASSADRGNYGYTF. CDR3 bases: TGTGCCAGCAGCGCGGACAGGGGGAACTATGGCTACACCTTC.

The V gene is TRBV9, the J gene TRBJ2-1; 14 bases map to TRBD2. V trimming: 2 bases; J trimming: 7 bases; junction bases outside the gene matches: 11. The CDR3 contains 18 residues. CDR1 and CDR2 (germline): SGDLS, YYNGEE. CDR3 sequence: CASSVGSGGLAGGNEQFF. Here the CDR3 DNA reads TGTGCCAGCAGCGTCGGAAGTGGCGGACTAGCGGGGGGTAATGAGCAGTTCTTC.

The chain is built from TRBV7-2 and TRBJ1-2; possible D gene TRBD1, 5 bases. Germline values: CDR1 SGHTA, CDR2 FQGNSA. Trimming cost V 2 bases and J 4 bases, with 8 bases left between them. This CDR3 has 13 residues. CDR3 amino acids: CASSLRQSYGYTF. CDR3 nucleotides: TGTGCCAGCAGCTTAAGACAGAGCTATGGCTACACCTTC.

DNA of the CDR3: TGTGCCAGCAGCCACCGGGACAGCCAGCGAGGAATCTATGGCTACACCTTC. Translated, it gives CASSHRDSQRGIYGYTF. J is TRBJ1-2 and V is TRBV11-2; 7 positions agree with TRBD1. There are 17 residues in the CDR3. Germline values: CDR1 SGHAT, CDR2 FQNNGV. The junction had 16 bases not matched to a gene; V was cut back by 5 bases and J by 4 bases.

J is TRBJ1-6 and V is TRBV11-2; TRBD1 might be the D (5 bases). The CDR3 contains 17 residues. V was cut by 5 bases and J by 8 bases, with 22 bases left in between. Germline lookup yields CDR1 SGHAT and CDR2 FQNNGV. CDR3: CASSPVGGRTIDSPLHF. The CDR3 nucleotides read TGTGCCAGCAGCCCCGTCGGGGGACGGACTATAGATTCACCCCTCCACTTT.

This chain links TRBV18 with TRBJ2-1, with 9 nucleotides matching TRBD1. Germline loops: CDR1 KGHSH, CDR2 LQKENI. V lost 1 base and J lost 5; bases outside the gene matches: 3. CDR3 size: 15 residues. The CDR3 is CASSPRRQGDNEQFF. DNA for the CDR3: TGTGCCAGCTCACCACGACGACAGGGGGACAATGAGCAGTTCTTC.

The chain recombines TRBV5-1 with TRBJ1-2; a weak D match, TRBD1 (5 bases). This CDR3 is built from 15 residues. Germline CDR1 is SGHRS and CDR2 is YFSETQ. V lost 1 base and J 2 bases, leaving 12 bases between the germline ends. CDR3 DNA sequence: TGCGCCAGCAGCTTGTCTTCAGGGCCGAACTATGGCTACACCTTC. This encodes CASSLSSGPNYGYTF. The whole variable domain, remainder taken from reference TRBV5-1 and TRBJ1-2, is KAGVTQTPRYLIKTRGQQVTLSCSPISGHRSVSWYQQTPGQGLQFLFEYFSETQRNKGNFPGRFSGRQFSNSRSEMNVSTLELGDSALYLCASSLSSGPNYGYTFGSGTRLTVV.

The gene calls are TRBV5-1 and TRBJ2-2; the match to TRBD1 covers 9 bases. The germline gives CDR1 SGHRS, CDR2 YFSETQ. With V trimmed by 0 bases and J by 4 bases, 7 bases remained unmatched. There are 17 residues in the CDR3. The CDR3 DNA reads as TGCGCCAGCAGCTTGGTCCCGGGACAGGGTCTCACCGGGGAGCTGTTTTTT. Its protein is CASSLVPGQGLTGELFF.

The gene calls are TRBV11-2 and TRBJ2-3; possible D gene TRBD1, 6 bases. From germline, CDR1 is SGHAT and CDR2 FQNNGV. CDR3 size: 13 residues. The V end lost 1 base, the J end lost 8 bases, and 10 bases lay between the germline ends. CDR3: CASSLAQGFTQYF. The CDR3 DNA reads TGTGCCAGCAGCTTAGCACAGGGATTTACGCAGTATTTT.

Comments on this clone: Other DNA sequences of this sample code for an identical CDR3. This chain links TRBV27 with TRBJ1-5; TRBD1 might be the D (6 bases). Germline V CDR1 and CDR2: MNHEY, SMNVEV (reference sequence). The CDR3 runs to 13 residues. V lost 6 bases and J lost 4, with 10 bases in between. The CDR3 here is CASRQGPNQPQHF. The CDR3, as DNA: TGTGCCAGCAGACAGGGTCCAAATCAGCCCCAGCATTTT.